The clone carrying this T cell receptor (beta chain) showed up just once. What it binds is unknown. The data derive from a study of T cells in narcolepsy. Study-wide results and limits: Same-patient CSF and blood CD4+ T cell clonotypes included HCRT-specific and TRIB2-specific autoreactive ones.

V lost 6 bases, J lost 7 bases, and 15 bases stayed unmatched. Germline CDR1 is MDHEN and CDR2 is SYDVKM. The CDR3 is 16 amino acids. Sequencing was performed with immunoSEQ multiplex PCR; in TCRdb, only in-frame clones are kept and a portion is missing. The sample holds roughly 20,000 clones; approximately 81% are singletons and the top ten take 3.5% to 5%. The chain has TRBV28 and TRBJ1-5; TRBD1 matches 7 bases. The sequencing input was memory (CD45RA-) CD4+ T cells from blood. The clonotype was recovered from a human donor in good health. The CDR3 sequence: CASSPGQRGHRQPQHF. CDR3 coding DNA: TGTGCCAGCAGCCCTGGACAAAGGGGGCATAGGCAGCCCCAGCATTTT.